This entry is about one T cell receptor (beta chain). Antigen specificity is unknown. The data were taken from a study of cytotoxic CD8 clonotypes in ibrutinib-treated CLL. Points from the study as a whole: Clonality (at baseline) was higher than in age-matched healthy donors and tracked circulating CD8+ T-cell counts. Clonality went up at the time of ibrutinib response, stayed stable in sustained remission, and later dropped back toward its baseline level at progression. Public clonotypes proved infrequent, and on treatment they shrank or remained steady.

The CDR3 has 11 residues. V was shortened by 1 base and J by 4 bases, with 4 bases between the two germline ends. Per the germline V gene, CDR1 is GTSNPN and CDR2 is SVGIG (reference sequence). Profiled with immunoSEQ multiplex PCR; TCRdb holds only in-frame clones, not every one. The sample carries almost 85,000 clones, roughly 84% recorded once. The receptor's source is a human donor with chronic lymphocytic leukemia. The sample was PBMCs, taken before ibrutinib treatment. The V call is TRBV30, the J call TRBJ1-2; D not resolved. The CDR3 nucleotides are TGTGCCTGGAGTGGCGGCTATGGCTACACCTTC. It codes for CAWSGGYGYTF.